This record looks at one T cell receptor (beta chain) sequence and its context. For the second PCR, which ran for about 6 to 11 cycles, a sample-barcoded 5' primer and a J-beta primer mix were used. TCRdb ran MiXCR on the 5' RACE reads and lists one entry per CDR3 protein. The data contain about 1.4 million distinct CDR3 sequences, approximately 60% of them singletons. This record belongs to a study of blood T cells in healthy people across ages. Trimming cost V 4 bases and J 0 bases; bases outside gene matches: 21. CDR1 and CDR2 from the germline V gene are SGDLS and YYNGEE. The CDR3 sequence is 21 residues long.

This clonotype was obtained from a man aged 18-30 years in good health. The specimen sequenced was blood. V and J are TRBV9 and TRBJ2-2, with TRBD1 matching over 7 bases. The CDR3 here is CASSSFKTYYGTAANTGELFF. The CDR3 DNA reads TGTGCCAGCAGCTCCTTTAAGACTTACTATGGGACAGCCGCGAACACCGGGGAGCTGTTTTTT.